This T cell receptor (beta chain) is drawn from a study of response to subunit inactivated influenza vaccine (dated by TCRdb to the late 2010s). Study-wide context: The study used deep quantitative T cell receptor repertoire profiling to track responses to a trivalent subunit inactivated influenza vaccine.

Receptors were amplified or captured by RT-PCR. Sequencing used an Illumina HiSeq 2500. TCRdb cleaned the public reads at Q25 with fastp, built clones with MiXCR and kept in-frame beta chains. Rows are unified per CDR3 protein, each entry keeping the most common DNA and genes. The sample table holds 650,000 to 700,000 distinct CDR3 sequences, of which less than 20% were seen once. Of the sample, more than 9% falls within the top ten clones. The CDR3 has 14 amino acids, counting the end cysteine and phenylalanine. Left in the record is the CDR3 DNA by itself, 42 bases read in frame from the first base. CDR1 and CDR2, per the germline V gene (reference sequence), are LGHDT and YNNKEL. V loses 4 bases of germline sequence and J loses 0 bases, and the interval between the two ends is 10 bases. On the study overall, not on this receptor specifically: According to the authors, only a limited number of new T cells may be recruited by each seasonal influenza vaccination.

With respect to this clonotype: This receptor's antigen is unknown. Base quality data are lacking; no much larger clone is found one base away.

The sequence links TRBV3-1 to TRBJ2-7; no D segment can be confidently identified. The sequencing here drew on PBMCs from blood, taken approximately 13 days after vaccination. The clonotype was recovered from a man aged 50 to 59 who received an inactivated influenza vaccine. Donor details come from another sample of the same person, matched by shared clones. The CDR3 protein: CASSRTRLSYEQYF. The DNA sequence is given as TGTGCCAGCAGCCGCACCCGACTCTCCTACGAGCAGTACTTC.